This TCR beta chain stems from a study of PD-L1 blockade in urothelial cancer. On this clone itself: No antigen is known for it.

Generated by immunoSEQ multiplex PCR, the TCRdb table keeps only in-frame clones and is missing some. The table has some 100,000 clones, about 90% seen once. General observations from the study: Durable benefit accompanied greater 3-week expansion of tumor-associated blood clones.

Looked up from germline, CDR1 is SGHDT and CDR2 is YYEEEE. Trimming removed 0 bases from V and 10 bases from J, with 11 bases in between. The CDR3 loop spans 14 amino acids. The J gene is TRBJ1-6, the V gene TRBV5-6; weak D call: TRBD1 (5 bases). The sequencing here drew on PBMCs, taken around atezolizumab (anti-PD-L1) treatment. The sequence was obtained from a woman over 75 with urothelial cancer. The CDR3 is CASSLEQADSPLHF. DNA for the CDR3: TGTGCCAGCAGCTTGGAACAGGCAGACTCACCCCTCCACTTT.